This T cell receptor beta chain was recorded in a study of neurological immune-mediated disorders. This clonotype was seen at least ten times. From the 5' RACE reads, TCRdb called clonotypes with MiXCR, one entry per CDR3 protein. The sample contains tens of thousands of distinct CDR3 sequences, roughly 4.8% of which appear only once. Sequenced sample: CD4+ T cells from blood. The origin of this receptor is a man between 18 and 35 years old in good health.

The DNA for the CDR3 is TGTGCCAGCAGCCCGGGGGGGACTACTTACAATGAGCAGTTCTTC. Translating gives CASSPGGTTYNEQFF. The chain is built from TRBV14 and TRBJ2-1; 8 bases map to TRBD2. There are 15 residues in the CDR3. V dropped 4 bases and J dropped 4; count of bases not matched to a gene: 6. Germline assignment: CDR1 SGHDN and CDR2 FVKESK.